The 13 T cell receptor beta chains below come from one sample, sequenced in a study of T cell responses to AZD1222 COVID-19 vaccine. TCRdb's copy holds only in-frame clones and misses some; the assay was immunoSEQ multiplex PCR. The repertoire has about 100,000 clones, about 83% of them found once; the top ten carry roughly 15%. This material consisted of peripheral blood, taken on day 0 of AZD1222 vaccination. The receptors originated from an adult in good health.

The V gene is TRBV3-1 (or the pseudogene TRBV3-2), the J gene TRBJ1-3, with D perhaps matching TRBD1 (6 bases). V was shortened by 5 bases and J by 0 bases, with 17 bases between the two germline ends. The CDR3 sequence is 17 residues long. Germline V gene data show CDR1 as LGHDT and CDR2 as YNNKEL (reference sequence). This CDR3 reads CASSSRTVSSSGNTIYF. The DNA of the CDR3 is TGTGCCAGCAGCTCTCGGACAGTATCGAGCTCTGGAAACACCATATATTTT.

V is TRBV25-1 and J is TRBJ1-1, with D hard to call. Germline assignment: CDR1 MGHDK and CDR2 SYGVNS. Trimming stripped 0 bases from V and 2 bases from J, with 7 bases between. This CDR3 contains 14 residues. CDR3 sequence (DNA): TGTGCCAGCAGTGAATATCGCAGTAACACTGAAGCTTTCTTT. As protein: CASSEYRSNTEAFF.

V usage is TRBV18 and J usage is TRBJ2-7, with 8 bases matching TRBD1. The CDR3 contains 14 residues. Germline CDR1 is KGHSH and CDR2 is LQKENI. V was clipped by 6 bases and J by 6 bases; unmatched bases: 10. Written as DNA, the CDR3 is TGTGCCAGCTCCAGTGGCAGGGGGCGTTCCGAGCAGTACTTC. Protein product: CASSSGRGRSEQYF. The full variable domain, with the rest looked up from reference TRBV18 and TRBJ2-7, is NAGVMQNPRHLVRRRGQEARLRCSPMKGHSHVYWYRQLPEEGLKFMVYLQKENIIDESGMPKERFSAEFPKEGPSILRIQQVVRGDSAAYFCASSSGRGRSEQYFGPGTRLTVT.

The chain uses TRBV19 and TRBJ1-5, with D possibly being TRBD1 (5 bases). The germline V gene has CDR1 LNHDA and CDR2 SQIVND (reference sequence). The CDR3 contains 14 residues. Trimming removed 1 base from V and 2 bases from J, with 6 bases in between. The CDR3 loop reads CASSIVRGNQPQHF. CDR3 coding DNA: TGTGCCAGTAGTATAGTCAGGGGCAATCAGCCCCAGCATTTT.

This clone turned up a few times. The rearrangement joins TRBV7-3 to TRBJ2-3; TRBD2 matches at 9 bases. Germline loops: CDR1 SGHTA, CDR2 FQGTGA. With 5 bases clipped from V and 5 bases from J, the junction kept 11 bases outside the gene matches. The CDR3 is 16 amino acids. The CDR3 DNA is TGTGCCAGCAGCCCTGTAGCGGGAGTAAGAGGAGATACGCAGTATTTT. Translation: CASSPVAGVRGDTQYF.

The chain recombines TRBV5-1 with TRBJ2-5; 9 bases match TRBD1. The CDR3 is made up of 16 amino acids. Germline V lookup: CDR1 SGHRS, CDR2 YFSETQ. The trim removed 4 bases at V and 2 bases at J, leaving 9 bases unmatched. The CDR3 DNA is TGCGCCAGCAGCGGTACCGGGACAGGGCCTCAAGAGACCCAGTACTTC. Its translation: CASSGTGTGPQETQYF.

The gene calls are TRBV18 and TRBJ2-7, with D unresolved. With 0 bases removed from V and 3 bases from J, the gap between germline ends came to 12 bases. This CDR3 has 15 amino acids. Germline lookup yields CDR1 KGHSH and CDR2 LQKENI. CDR3 sequence reads: CASSPPNTDGYEQYF. CDR3 nucleotides: TGTGCCAGCTCACCACCGAATACGGACGGCTACGAGCAGTACTTC.

The chain joins TRBV7-3 to TRBJ1-5; tentative D call: TRBD1 (6 bases). Germline CDR1 SGHTA, CDR2 FQGTGA. There are 18 residues in the CDR3. Trimming removed 4 bases from V and 2 bases from J, with 21 bases in between. The CDR3 protein is CASSWGGIGRGGNQPQHF. The DNA of the CDR3 is TGTGCCAGCAGCTGGGGCGGGATAGGCAGGGGAGGCAATCAGCCCCAGCATTTT.

The chain couples TRBV27 to TRBJ2-7, with 8 bases lining up with TRBD1. Germline V CDR1 and CDR2: MNHEY, SMNVEV (reference sequence). The CDR3 extends over 15 amino acids. J was trimmed by 2 bases and V by 6 bases; bases with no gene match: 9. The CDR3 bases are TGTGCCAGCAGCCCAGGACAGGGAGGCCCCTACGAGCAGTACTTC. Protein product: CASSPGQGGPYEQYF.

V gene TRBV18 combines with J gene TRBJ2-1; 8 positions agree with TRBD2. Trimming removed 5 bases from V and 6 bases from J; junction bases left unmatched: 6. The germline V gene encodes CDR1 KGHSH and CDR2 LQKENI. The CDR3 is 14 residues long. The CDR3 loop reads CASSSRGGRNEQFF. DNA for the CDR3: TGTGCCAGCTCATCTCGCGGGGGGCGCAATGAGCAGTTCTTC. Complete variable domain (other parts from reference TRBV18 and TRBJ2-1): NAGVMQNPRHLVRRRGQEARLRCSPMKGHSHVYWYRQLPEEGLKFMVYLQKENIIDESGMPKERFSAEFPKEGPSILRIQQVVRGDSAAYFCASSSRGGRNEQFFGPGTRLTVL.

The V gene is TRBV3-1 (or the pseudogene TRBV3-2), the J gene TRBJ1-5, with D possibly being TRBD1 (6 bases). The CDR3 runs to 15 residues. Germline V CDR1 and CDR2: LGHDT, YNNKEL (reference sequence). The ends were cut back, 1 base at V and 7 bases at J, with 14 bases in the middle. The CDR3 coding sequence is TGTGCCAGCAGCCAAGGACGGGGGGCCGGGCAGCCCCAGCATTTT. Its translation is CASSQGRGAGQPQHF.

The chain employs TRBV7-9 and TRBJ2-7; D is ambiguous. This CDR3 is 16 amino acids long. Deletions cut 4 bases from V and 1 base from J, with 17 bases between. Per the germline V gene, CDR1 is SEHNR and CDR2 is FQNEAQ (reference sequence). For the CDR3, the DNA is TGTGCCAGCAGCTCGCCTAACAGCCCCCGATCCTACGAGCAGTACTTC. Encoded protein: CASSSPNSPRSYEQYF.

The table lists this clone with many counts. CDR3 loop: CSVEGAGLGGNEQFF. In DNA form, the CDR3 reads TGCAGCGTTGAGGGGGCGGGACTAGGGGGTAATGAGCAGTTCTTC. The genes are TRBV29-1 and TRBJ2-1, with 8 positions matching TRBD2. Germline V gives CDR1 SQVTM, CDR2 ANQGSEA. Unmatched junction bases numbered 11, after V lost 3 bases and J lost 7 bases. There are 15 residues in the CDR3.